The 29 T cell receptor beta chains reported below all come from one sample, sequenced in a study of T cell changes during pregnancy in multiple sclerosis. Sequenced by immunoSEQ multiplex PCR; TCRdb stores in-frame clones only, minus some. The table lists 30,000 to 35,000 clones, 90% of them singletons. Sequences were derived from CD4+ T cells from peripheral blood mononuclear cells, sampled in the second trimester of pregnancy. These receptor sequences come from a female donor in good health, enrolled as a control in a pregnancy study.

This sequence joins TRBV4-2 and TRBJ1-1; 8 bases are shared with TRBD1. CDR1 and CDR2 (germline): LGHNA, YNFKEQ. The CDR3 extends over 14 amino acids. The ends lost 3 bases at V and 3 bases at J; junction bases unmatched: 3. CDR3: CASSQTGAYTEAFF. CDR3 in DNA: TGTGCCAGCAGCCAGACAGGGGCATACACTGAAGCTTTCTTT.

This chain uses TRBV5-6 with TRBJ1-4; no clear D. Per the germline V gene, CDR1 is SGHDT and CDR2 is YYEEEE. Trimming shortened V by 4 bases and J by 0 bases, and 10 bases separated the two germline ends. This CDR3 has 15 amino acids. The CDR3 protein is CASSALGPTNEKLFF. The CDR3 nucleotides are TGTGCCAGCAGCGCCCTGGGCCCAACTAATGAAAAACTGTTTTTT.

CDR3 nucleotides: TGCGCCAGTACGAATCGGCTAGCGGGAGTCTACAATGAGCAGTTCTTC. Translated, it gives CASTNRLAGVYNEQFF. The chain has TRBV5-1 and TRBJ2-1; 10 nucleotides line up with TRBD2. The CDR3 totals 16 residues. The junction had 11 bases not matched to a gene; V was cut back by 8 bases and J by 3 bases. Per germline, CDR1 SGHRS and CDR2 YFSETQ.

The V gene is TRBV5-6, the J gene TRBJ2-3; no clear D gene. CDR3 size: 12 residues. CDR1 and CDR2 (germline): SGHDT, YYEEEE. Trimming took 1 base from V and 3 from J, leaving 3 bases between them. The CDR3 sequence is CASSLRTDTQYF. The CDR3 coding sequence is TGTGCCAGCAGCTTGCGTACAGATACGCAGTATTTT. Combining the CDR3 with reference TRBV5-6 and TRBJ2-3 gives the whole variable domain DAGVTQSPTHLIKTRGQQVTLRCSPKSGHDTVSWYQQALGQGPQFIFQYYEEEERQRGNFPDRFSGHQFPNYSSELNVNALLLGDSALYLCASSLRTDTQYFGPGTRLTVL.

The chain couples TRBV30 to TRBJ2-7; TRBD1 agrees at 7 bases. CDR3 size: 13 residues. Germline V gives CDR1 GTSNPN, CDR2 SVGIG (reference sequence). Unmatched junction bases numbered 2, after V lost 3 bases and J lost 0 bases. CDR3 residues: CAWRTGRSYEQYF. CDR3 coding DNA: TGTGCCTGGAGGACAGGGCGCTCCTACGAGCAGTACTTC.

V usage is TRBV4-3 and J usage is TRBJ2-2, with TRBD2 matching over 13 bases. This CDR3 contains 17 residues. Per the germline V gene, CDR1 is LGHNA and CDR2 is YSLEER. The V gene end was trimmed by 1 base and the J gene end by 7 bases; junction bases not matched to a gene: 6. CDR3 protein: CASSQVGTSGDGGELFF. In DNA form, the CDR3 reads TGCGCCAGCAGCCAAGTTGGGACTAGCGGGGATGGCGGGGAGCTGTTTTTT.

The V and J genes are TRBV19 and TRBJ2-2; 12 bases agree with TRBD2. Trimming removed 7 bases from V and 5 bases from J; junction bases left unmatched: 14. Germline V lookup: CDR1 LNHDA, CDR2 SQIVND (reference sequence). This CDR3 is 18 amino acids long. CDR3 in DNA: TGTGCCAGTATGGGCCTAGCGGGAGGGCCGGTAGGGACCGGGGAGCTGTTTTTT. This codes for CASMGLAGGPVGTGELFF.

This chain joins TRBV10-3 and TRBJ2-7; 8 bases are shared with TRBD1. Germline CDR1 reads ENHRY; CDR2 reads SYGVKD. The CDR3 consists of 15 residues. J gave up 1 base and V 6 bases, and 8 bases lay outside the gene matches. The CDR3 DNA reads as TGTGCCATCAGGCAGGGGGCAGAGAAGTCCTACGAGCAGTACTTC. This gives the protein CAIRQGAEKSYEQYF.

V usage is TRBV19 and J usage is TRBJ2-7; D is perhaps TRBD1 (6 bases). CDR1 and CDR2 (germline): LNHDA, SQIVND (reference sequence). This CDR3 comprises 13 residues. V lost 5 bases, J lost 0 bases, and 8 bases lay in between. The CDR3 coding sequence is TGTGCCAGTAGTTGGACAGCCTCCTACGAGCAGTACTTC. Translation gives CASSWTASYEQYF.

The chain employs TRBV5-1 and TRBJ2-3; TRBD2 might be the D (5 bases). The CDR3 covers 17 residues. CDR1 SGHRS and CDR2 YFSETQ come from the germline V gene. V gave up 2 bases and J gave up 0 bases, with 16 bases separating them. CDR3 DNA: TGCGCCAGCAGCTTTCTTATGGCCCGCGGGAGCACAGATACGCAGTATTTT. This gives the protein CASSFLMARGSTDTQYF.

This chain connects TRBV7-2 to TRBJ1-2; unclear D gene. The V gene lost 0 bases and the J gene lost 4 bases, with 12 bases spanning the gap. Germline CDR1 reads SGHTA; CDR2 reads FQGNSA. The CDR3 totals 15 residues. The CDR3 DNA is TGTGCCAGCAGCTTAGCGGCCGGGAGTATCTATGGCTACACCTTC. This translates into CASSLAAGSIYGYTF.

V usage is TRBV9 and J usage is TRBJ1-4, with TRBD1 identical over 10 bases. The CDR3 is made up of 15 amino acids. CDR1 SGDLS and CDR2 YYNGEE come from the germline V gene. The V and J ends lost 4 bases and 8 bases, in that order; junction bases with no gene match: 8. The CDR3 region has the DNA TGTGCCAGCAGCCCTAGGACAGGGGGACAGGAAAAACTGTTTTTT. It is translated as CASSPRTGGQEKLFF.

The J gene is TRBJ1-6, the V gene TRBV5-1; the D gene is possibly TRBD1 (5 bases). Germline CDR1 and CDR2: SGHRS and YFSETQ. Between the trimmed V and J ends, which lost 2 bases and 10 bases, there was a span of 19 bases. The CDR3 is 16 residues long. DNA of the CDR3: TGCGCCAGCAGCTTCTCCAGGGCAGGTGTAGACTCACCCCTCCACTTT. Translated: CASSFSRAGVDSPLHF.

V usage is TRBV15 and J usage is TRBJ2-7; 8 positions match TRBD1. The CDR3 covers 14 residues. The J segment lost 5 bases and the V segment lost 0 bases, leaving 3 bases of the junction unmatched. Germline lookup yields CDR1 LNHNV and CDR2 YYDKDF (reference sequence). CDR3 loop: CATSRETGGNEQYF. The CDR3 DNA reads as TGTGCCACCAGCAGAGAAACAGGGGGAAACGAGCAGTACTTC.

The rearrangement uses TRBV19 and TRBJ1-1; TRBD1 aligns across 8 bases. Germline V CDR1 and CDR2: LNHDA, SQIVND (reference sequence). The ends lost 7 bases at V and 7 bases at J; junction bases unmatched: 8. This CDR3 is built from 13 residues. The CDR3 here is CASTADRGVEAFF. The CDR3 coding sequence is TGTGCCAGTACTGCCGACAGGGGAGTTGAAGCTTTCTTT.

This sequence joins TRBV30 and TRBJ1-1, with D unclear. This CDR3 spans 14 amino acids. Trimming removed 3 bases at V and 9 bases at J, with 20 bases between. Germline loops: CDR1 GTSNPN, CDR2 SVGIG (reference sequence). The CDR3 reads CAWRTGGSWPQAFF. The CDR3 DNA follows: TGTGCCTGGAGGACGGGAGGCAGCTGGCCTCAAGCTTTCTTT. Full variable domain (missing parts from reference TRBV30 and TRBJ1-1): SQTIHQWPATLVQPVGSPLSLECTVEGTSNPNLYWYRQAAGRGLQLLFYSVGIGQISSEVPQNLSASRPQDRQFILSSKKLLLSDSGFYLCAWRTGGSWPQAFFGQGTRLTVV.

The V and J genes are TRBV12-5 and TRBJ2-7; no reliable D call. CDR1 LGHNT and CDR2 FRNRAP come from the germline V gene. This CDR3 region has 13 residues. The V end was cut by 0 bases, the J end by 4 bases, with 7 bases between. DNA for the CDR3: TGTGCTAGTGGTTTGGTAAACTTATACGAGCAGTACTTC. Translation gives CASGLVNLYEQYF.

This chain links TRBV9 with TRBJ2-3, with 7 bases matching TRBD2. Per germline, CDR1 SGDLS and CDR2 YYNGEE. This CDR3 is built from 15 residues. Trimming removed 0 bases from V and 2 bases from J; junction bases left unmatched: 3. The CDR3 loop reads CASSVDGTTTDTQYF. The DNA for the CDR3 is TGTGCCAGCAGCGTAGATGGGACTACCACAGATACGCAGTATTTT.

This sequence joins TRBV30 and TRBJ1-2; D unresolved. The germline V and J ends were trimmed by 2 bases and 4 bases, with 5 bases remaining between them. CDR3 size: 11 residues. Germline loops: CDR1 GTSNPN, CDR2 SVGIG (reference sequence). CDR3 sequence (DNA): TGTGCCTGGAGTACCAGCTATGGCTACACCTTC. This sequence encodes CAWSTSYGYTF.

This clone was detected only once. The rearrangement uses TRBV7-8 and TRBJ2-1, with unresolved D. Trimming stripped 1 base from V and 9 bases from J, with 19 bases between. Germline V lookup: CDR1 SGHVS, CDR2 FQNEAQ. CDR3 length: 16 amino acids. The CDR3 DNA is TGTGCCAGCAGCTTAGGGGCTTTGGCTATAGAAGGTGAGCAGTTCTTC. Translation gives CASSLGALAIEGEQFF.

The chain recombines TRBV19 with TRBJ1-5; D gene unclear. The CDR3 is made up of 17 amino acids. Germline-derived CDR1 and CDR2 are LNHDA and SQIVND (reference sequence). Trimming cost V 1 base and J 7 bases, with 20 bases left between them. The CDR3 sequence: CASSIVTRGAGVQPQHF. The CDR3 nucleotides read TGTGCCAGTAGTATAGTTACTCGTGGCGCCGGGGTCCAGCCCCAGCATTTT. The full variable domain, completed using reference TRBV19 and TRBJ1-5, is DGGITQSPKYLFRKEGQNVTLSCEQNLNHDAMYWYRQDPGQGLRLIYYSQIVNDFQKGDIAEGYSVSREKKESFPLTVTSAQKNPTAFYLCASSIVTRGAGVQPQHFGDGTRLSIL.

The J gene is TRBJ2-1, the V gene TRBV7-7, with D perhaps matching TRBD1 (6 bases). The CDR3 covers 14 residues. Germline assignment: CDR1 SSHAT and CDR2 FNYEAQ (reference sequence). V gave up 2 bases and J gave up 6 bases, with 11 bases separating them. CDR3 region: CASSLRVGGNEQFF. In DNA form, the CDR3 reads TGTGCCAGCAGCTTAAGAGTAGGGGGCAATGAGCAGTTCTTC.

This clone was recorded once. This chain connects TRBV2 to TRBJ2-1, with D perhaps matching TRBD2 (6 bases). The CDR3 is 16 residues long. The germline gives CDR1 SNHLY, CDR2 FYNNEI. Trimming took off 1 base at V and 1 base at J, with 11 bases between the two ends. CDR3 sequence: CASSEEVAASYNEQFF. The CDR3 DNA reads TGTGCCAGCAGTGAAGAGGTAGCGGCATCCTACAATGAGCAGTTCTTC. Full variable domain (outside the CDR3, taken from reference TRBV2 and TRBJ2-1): EPEVTQTPSHQVTQMGQEVILRCVPISNHLYFYWYRQILGQKVEFLVSFYNNEISEKSEIFDDQFSVERPDGSNFTLKIRSTKLEDSAMYFCASSEEVAASYNEQFFGPGTRLTVL.

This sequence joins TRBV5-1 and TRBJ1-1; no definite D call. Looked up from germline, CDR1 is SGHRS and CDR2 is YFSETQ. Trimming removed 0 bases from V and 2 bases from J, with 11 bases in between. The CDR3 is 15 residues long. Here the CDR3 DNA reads TGCGCCAGCAGCTTGGCCACAGCCTCCAACACTGAAGCTTTCTTT. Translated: CASSLATASNTEAFF.

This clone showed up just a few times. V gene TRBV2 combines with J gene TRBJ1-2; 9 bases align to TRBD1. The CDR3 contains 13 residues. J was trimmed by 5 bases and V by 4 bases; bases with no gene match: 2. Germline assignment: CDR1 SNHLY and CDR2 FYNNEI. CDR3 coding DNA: TGTGCCAGCAGTGGGGACAGGGAGTATGGCTACACCTTC. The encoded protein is CASSGDREYGYTF. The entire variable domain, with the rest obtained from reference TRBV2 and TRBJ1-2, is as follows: EPEVTQTPSHQVTQMGQEVILRCVPISNHLYFYWYRQILGQKVEFLVSFYNNEISEKSEIFDDQFSVERPDGSNFTLKIRSTKLEDSAMYFCASSGDREYGYTFGSGTRLTVV.

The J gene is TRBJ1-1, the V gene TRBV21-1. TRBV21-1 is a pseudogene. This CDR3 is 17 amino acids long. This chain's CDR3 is CASKARKSGIPGGEAFF. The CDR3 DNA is TGTGCCAGCAAAGCACGGAAATCAGGGATACCCGGGGGGGAAGCTTTCTTT.

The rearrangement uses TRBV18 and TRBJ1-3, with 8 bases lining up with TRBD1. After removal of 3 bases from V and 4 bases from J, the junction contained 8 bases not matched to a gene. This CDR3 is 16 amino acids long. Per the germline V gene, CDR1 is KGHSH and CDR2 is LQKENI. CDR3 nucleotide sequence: TGTGCCAGCTCACCCCCAATCACAGGGGGAGGAAACACCATATATTTT. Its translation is CASSPPITGGGNTIYF. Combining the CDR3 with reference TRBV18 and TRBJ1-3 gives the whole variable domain NAGVMQNPRHLVRRRGQEARLRCSPMKGHSHVYWYRQLPEEGLKFMVYLQKENIIDESGMPKERFSAEFPKEGPSILRIQQVVRGDSAAYFCASSPPITGGGNTIYFGEGSWLTVV.

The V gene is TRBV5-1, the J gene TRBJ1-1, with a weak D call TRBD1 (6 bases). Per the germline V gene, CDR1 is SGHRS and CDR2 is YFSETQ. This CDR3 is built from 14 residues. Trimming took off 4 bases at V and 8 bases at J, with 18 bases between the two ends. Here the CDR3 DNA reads TGCGCCAGCAGCATAACAGGGTTGCTGGGGGAAGCTTTCTTT. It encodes CASSITGLLGEAFF.

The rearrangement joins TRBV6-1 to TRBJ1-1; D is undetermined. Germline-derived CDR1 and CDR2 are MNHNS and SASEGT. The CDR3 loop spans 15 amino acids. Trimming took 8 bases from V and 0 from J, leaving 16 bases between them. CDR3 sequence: CASPLDYTVNTEAFF. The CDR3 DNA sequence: TGTGCCAGCCCCCTCGATTATACAGTGAACACTGAAGCTTTCTTT.